This T cell receptor beta chain came from a study of blood T cell repertoires in COVID-19. Turning to the study itself: Sites across the United States, Italy and Spain contributed samples from acute and convalescent COVID-19.

Per the study methods: Amplification from reference gene primers served as the basis for estimated nucleated cell counts. Libraries were prepared by immunoSEQ multiplex PCR; TCRdb keeps only in-frame clonotypes and omits some of them. V, J and clone size derive from that table, while D and trimming were established from the DNA sequence. The sample carries some 530,000 clones, 88% recorded once. Deletions cut 0 bases from V and 8 bases from J, with 14 bases between. The CDR3 has 14 amino acids. Germline CDR1 GTSNPN, CDR2 SVGIG (reference sequence). Material for sequencing was PBMCs or T cells enriched from blood (not recorded which). The receptor comes from a woman aged 60-75 years who had recovered from COVID-19. J is TRBJ2-4 and V is TRBV30; D ambiguous. CDR3 amino acids: CAWSVGYHAYIQYF. Here the CDR3 DNA reads TGTGCCTGGAGTGTCGGGTATCATGCGTACATTCAGTACTTC.